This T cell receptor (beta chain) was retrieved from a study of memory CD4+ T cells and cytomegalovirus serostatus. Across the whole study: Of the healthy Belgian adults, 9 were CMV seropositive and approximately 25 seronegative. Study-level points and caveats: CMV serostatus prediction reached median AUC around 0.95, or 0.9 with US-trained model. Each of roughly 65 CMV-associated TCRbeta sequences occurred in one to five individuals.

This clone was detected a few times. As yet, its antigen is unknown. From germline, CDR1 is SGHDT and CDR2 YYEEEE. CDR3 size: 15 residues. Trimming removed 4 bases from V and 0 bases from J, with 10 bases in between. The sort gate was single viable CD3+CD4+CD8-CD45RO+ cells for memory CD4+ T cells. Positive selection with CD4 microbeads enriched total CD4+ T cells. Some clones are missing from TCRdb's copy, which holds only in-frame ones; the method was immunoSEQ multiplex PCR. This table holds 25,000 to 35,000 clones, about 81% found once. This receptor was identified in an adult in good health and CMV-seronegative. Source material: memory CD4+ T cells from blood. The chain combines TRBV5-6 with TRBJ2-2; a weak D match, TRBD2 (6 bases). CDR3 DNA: TGTGCCAGCAGCCCTGCGGGGACGAACACCGGGGAGCTGTTTTTT. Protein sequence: CASSPAGTNTGELFF.